Shown below are 32 T cell receptor beta chains from a single sample sequenced in a study of T cell repertoires in aging, cancer and after chemotherapy (dated by TCRdb to about 2019). Instead of sorted cells or RNA, genomic DNA extracted from peripheral blood served as the source for amplifying TCR beta rearrangements. TCRdb records Illumina MiSeq as the sequencer. Multiplex touch-down PCR with a mixed TRB-A/B primer pool was used to amplify rearranged TRB sequences covering the V, D and J segments. TCRdb's own reprocessing of the public reads used fastp at Q25 and MiXCR and kept productive beta chains. Records with the same CDR3 protein are collapsed into one entry carrying the most frequent genes and DNA. The sample table lists 9,500 to 11,000 distinct CDR3 sequences, 25% to 35% of them with a count of one. The ten largest clones represent approximately 2% of the sample. Material for sequencing was blood. All receptors come from a human donor in good health.

This chain joins TRBV11-2 and TRBJ2-7; D might be TRBD1 (6 bases). Germline V lookup: CDR1 SGHAT, CDR2 FQNNGV. The CDR3 is 13 amino acids. V shed 5 bases and J shed 4 bases, with 12 bases lying between them. The CDR3 reads CASSREQGYEQYF. In nucleotides, the CDR3 is TGTGCCAGCAGCCGCGAACAGGGTTACGAGCAGTACTTC.

This clonotype was counted a few times. J is TRBJ2-5 and V is TRBV7-2, with D perhaps matching TRBD2 (5 bases). The CDR3 is made up of 14 amino acids. The V and J ends lost 5 bases and 4 bases respectively, with 14 bases between them. Germline CDR1 is SGHTA and CDR2 is FQGNSA. CDR3 sequence (DNA): TGTGCCAGCAGCCGCAGCGGCCGGGGAGAGACCCAGTACTTC. It translates to CASSRSGRGETQYF.

This clonotype has just a few counts. This chain joins TRBV6-5 and TRBJ2-7, with D possibly being TRBD2 (6 bases). The germline CDR1 and CDR2 sequences are MNHEY and SVGAGI. This CDR3 contains 16 residues. Trimming removed 4 bases at V and 0 bases at J, with 16 bases between. The CDR3 reads CASSWTTPIPSYEQYF. Written as DNA, the CDR3 is TGTGCCAGCAGTTGGACTACTCCTATTCCCTCCTACGAGCAGTACTTC.

Here the CDR3 DNA reads TGTGCCAGCTCACTGGACCGCCAGGGGAGAGCTGGGGCCAACGTCCTGACTTTC. It translates to CASSLDRQGRAGANVLTF. The rearrangement links TRBV18 to TRBJ2-6; perhaps TRBD1 as D (6 bases). CDR1 is KGHSH and CDR2 is LQKENI in the germline V gene. The CDR3 sequence is 18 residues long. V lost 4 bases and J 2 bases, leaving 18 bases between the germline ends.

The V call is TRBV29-1, the J call TRBJ1-4, with D possibly TRBD1 on 6 matching bases. V was cut by 3 bases and J by 8 bases, with 13 bases left in between. The germline V gene has CDR1 SQVTM and CDR2 ANQGSEA. The CDR3 has 13 residues. The CDR3 here is CSVETGEREKLFF. In nucleotides, the CDR3 is TGCAGCGTTGAGACAGGCGAACGGGAAAAACTGTTTTTT.

This clonotype was seen only a few times. This chain uses TRBV5-6 with TRBJ2-1; 8 nucleotides line up with TRBD2. Germline V CDR1 and CDR2: SGHDT, YYEEEE. This CDR3 spans 15 amino acids. V shed 7 bases, J shed 5 bases, and the junction held 11 bases outside the gene matches. The CDR3: CASDRTGGPHNEQFF. The CDR3 nucleotides are TGTGCCAGCGATCGAACGGGGGGGCCCCACAATGAGCAGTTCTTC. The complete variable domain, with remaining parts taken from reference TRBV5-6 and TRBJ2-1, reads DAGVTQSPTHLIKTRGQQVTLRCSPKSGHDTVSWYQQALGQGPQFIFQYYEEEERQRGNFPDRFSGHQFPNYSSELNVNALLLGDSALYLCASDRTGGPHNEQFFGPGTRLTVL.

This chain joins TRBV27 and TRBJ1-6; 7 bases line up with TRBD1. The germline V gene has CDR1 MNHEY and CDR2 SMNVEV (reference sequence). This CDR3 contains 14 residues. The junction had 6 bases not matched to a gene; V was cut back by 6 bases and J by 7 bases. The CDR3 spells CASRLQGVNSPLHF. The CDR3, as DNA: TGTGCCAGCAGGCTCCAGGGGGTAAATTCACCCCTCCACTTT.

V and J are TRBV11-2 and TRBJ1-1; D is perhaps TRBD1 (6 bases). Germline V gene data show CDR1 as SGHAT and CDR2 as FQNNGV. The CDR3 loop spans 14 amino acids. The V and J ends lost 5 bases and 5 bases respectively, with 15 bases between them. Written as DNA, the CDR3 is TGTGCCAGCAGCCCTCGGGGGGGGCAAACTGAAGCTTTCTTT. Translation: CASSPRGGQTEAFF.

V and J are TRBV28 and TRBJ1-2; D unresolved. The CDR3 runs 15 residues. Germline V gene data show CDR1 as MDHEN and CDR2 as SYDVKM. The V gene lost 0 bases and the J gene lost 2 bases, with 10 bases spanning the gap. The CDR3 sequence: CASSLWRHPNYGYTF. The DNA for the CDR3 is TGTGCCAGCAGTTTATGGAGACACCCAAACTATGGCTACACCTTC.

This clonotype was seen a handful of times. CDR3 nucleotide sequence: TGTGCTCGTACGGGGCAGCCTGGGAGAAATGAGCAGTTCTTC. Translated, it gives CARTGQPGRNEQFF. This sequence joins TRBV30 and TRBJ2-1; D may correspond to TRBD1 or TRBD2 (5 bases each). Germline loops: CDR1 GTSNPN, CDR2 SVGIG (reference sequence). This CDR3 spans 14 amino acids. Filled out from reference TRBV30 and TRBJ2-1, the complete variable domain reads SQTIHQWPATLVQPVGSPLSLECTVEGTSNPNLYWYRQAAGRGLQLLFYSVGIGQISSEVPQNLSASRPQDRQFILSSKKLLLSDSGFYLCARTGQPGRNEQFFGPGTRLTVL.

This clonotype was recorded a few times. This chain uses TRBV28 with TRBJ1-1; D may be TRBD1 (5 bases). The CDR3 length is 15 residues. Germline CDR1 MDHEN, CDR2 SYDVKM. Trimming shortened V by 1 base and J by 0 bases, and 9 bases separated the two germline ends. CDR3 loop: CASSLSQGLNTEAFF. The CDR3 region has the DNA TGTGCCAGCAGTTTATCCCAGGGATTGAACACTGAAGCTTTCTTT.

The rearrangement joins TRBV19 to TRBJ2-7; D perhaps matches TRBD2 (7 bases). CDR3 size: 14 residues. Trimming left V 9 bases short and J 3 bases short, with 18 bases between. The germline V gene has CDR1 LNHDA and CDR2 SQIVND (reference sequence). In DNA form, the CDR3 reads TGTGCCAGCAGCTCCTCGGGGGGCGGCTACGAGCAGTACTTC. As protein: CASSSSGGGYEQYF.

By proportion, this clonotype is medium-sized. This chain links TRBV6-5 with TRBJ2-6; D gene ambiguous. The germline CDR1 and CDR2 sequences are MNHEY and SVGAGI. This CDR3 comprises 14 residues. Trimming removed 5 bases at V and 2 bases at J, with 7 bases between. CDR3 nucleotides: TGTGCCAGCAGTAAAGTTGCTGGGGCCAACGTCCTGACTTTC. Translation gives CASSKVAGANVLTF.

The chain combines TRBV7-2 with TRBJ2-2, with TRBD2 as a possible D gene (7 bases). Germline values: CDR1 SGHTA, CDR2 FQGNSA. There are 17 residues in the CDR3. V lost 5 bases and J 3 bases, leaving 19 bases between the germline ends. As DNA, the CDR3 is TGTGCCAGCAGCCCAAGACGTGGGGGGGGCTACACCGGGGAGCTGTTTTTT. This encodes CASSPRRGGGYTGELFF.

Only a few counts were recorded for this clonotype. V is TRBV7-2 and J is TRBJ1-3; D is ambiguous. The length of the CDR3 is 16 residues. V shed 1 base and J shed 0 bases, with 10 bases lying between them. CDR1 SGHTA and CDR2 FQGNSA come from the germline V gene. Written as DNA, the CDR3 is TGTGCCAGCAGCTTAGAGGTCCCGAACTCTGGAAACACCATATATTTT. Its translation is CASSLEVPNSGNTIYF.

This clonotype was detected only once. This chain joins TRBV6-5 and TRBJ2-1; TRBD2 might be the D (6 bases). V was shortened by 5 bases and J by 0 bases, with 14 bases between the two germline ends. This CDR3 is built from 16 residues. Germline-derived CDR1 and CDR2 are MNHEY and SVGAGI. In nucleotides, the CDR3 is TGTGCCAGCAGTCCTAATAGCGGCAGCTCCTACAATGAGCAGTTCTTC. It yields the protein CASSPNSGSSYNEQFF.

The rearrangement joins TRBV18 to TRBJ2-7; TRBD1 agrees at 7 bases. V shed 6 bases and J 3 bases; nucleotides not matched to a gene: 8. The CDR3 runs 14 residues. Germline CDR1 KGHSH, CDR2 LQKENI. The CDR3 sequence is CASSPGQSGYEQYF. The DNA of the CDR3 is TGTGCCAGCTCTCCGGGACAGTCGGGCTACGAGCAGTACTTC.

The chain recombines TRBV5-1 with TRBJ2-5; D perhaps matches TRBD1 (5 bases). Trimming stripped 4 bases from V and 2 bases from J, with 9 bases between. Germline CDR1 and CDR2: SGHRS and YFSETQ. This CDR3 comprises 13 residues. The CDR3 here is CASSVTAQETQYF. CDR3 sequence (DNA): TGCGCCAGCAGCGTGACAGCTCAAGAGACCCAGTACTTC.

This clonotype was recorded a few times. The chain employs TRBV20-1 and TRBJ1-1, with 9 bases lining up with TRBD1. V lost 1 base and J lost 2; bases outside the gene matches: 8. The CDR3 is 16 residues long. Germline-derived CDR1 and CDR2 are DFQATT and SNEGSKA (reference sequence). Written as DNA, the CDR3 is TGCAGTGCTAGAGTCCCTAACAGGGGGCTAAACACTGAAGCTTTCTTT. It is translated as CSARVPNRGLNTEAFF.

This clonotype was counted between two and nine times. V usage is TRBV7-2 and J usage is TRBJ1-6; D is uncertain. Germline assignment: CDR1 SGHTA and CDR2 FQGNSA. The ends were cut back, 5 bases at V and 7 bases at J, with 12 bases in the middle. The length of the CDR3 is 14 residues. The CDR3 DNA sequence: TGTGCCAGCAGCGCCCTAGGGATGAATTCACCCCTCCACTTT. It translates to CASSALGMNSPLHF.

This clonotype was observed a few times. V is TRBV20-1 and J is TRBJ2-7; perhaps TRBD1 as D (5 bases). From germline, CDR1 is DFQATT and CDR2 SNEGSKA (reference sequence). The CDR3 loop spans 11 amino acids. V was pared by 4 bases and J by 7 bases, with 11 bases between. The CDR3 DNA follows: TGCAGTGCTACCCCGAACAGGGAGCAGTACTTC. Its protein product is CSATPNREQYF.

This clonotype came up a few times. The gene calls are TRBV19 and TRBJ2-2, with D perhaps TRBD1 (6 bases). CDR1 LNHDA and CDR2 SQIVND come from the germline V gene (reference sequence). The CDR3 sequence is 14 residues long. V dropped 9 bases and J dropped 0 bases, with 11 bases sitting between them. The CDR3 DNA reads TGTGCCAGCCGACAGGTCTCGAACACCGGGGAGCTGTTTTTT. This gives the protein CASRQVSNTGELFF. Complete variable domain (other parts from reference TRBV19 and TRBJ2-2): DGGITQSPKYLFRKEGQNVTLSCEQNLNHDAMYWYRQDPGQGLRLIYYSQIVNDFQKGDIAEGYSVSREKKESFPLTVTSAQKNPTAFYLCASRQVSNTGELFFGEGSRLTVL.

V usage is TRBV28 and J usage is TRBJ2-2; D is unclear. The CDR3 runs to 13 residues. CDR1 is MDHEN, CDR2 SYDVKM, per germline. The ends were cut back, 7 bases at V and 7 bases at J, with 13 bases in the middle. DNA for the CDR3: TGTGCCAGCATTCTATTAGGTGGCGGGGAGCTGTTTTTT. This sequence encodes CASILLGGGELFF.

The genes are TRBV20-1 and TRBJ2-2, with D possibly matching TRBD2 (6 bases). With 6 bases removed from V and 7 bases from J, the gap between germline ends came to 21 bases. This CDR3 comprises 15 residues. Germline V gene lookup returns CDR1 DFQATT and CDR2 SNEGSKA (reference sequence). The CDR3 DNA reads as TGCAGTGCCACTCTCGTTCGGGGGAGTAACGGGGAGCTGTTTTTT. Translation: CSATLVRGSNGELFF.

The chain joins TRBV6-6 to TRBJ2-5; 7 nucleotides line up with TRBD2. The CDR3 runs 15 residues. V lost 5 bases, J lost 1 base, and 7 bases stayed unmatched. The germline V gene has CDR1 MNHNY and CDR2 SVGAGI (reference sequence). The CDR3 DNA sequence: TGTGCCAGCAGTCCGTATCGGGAGGCCCAAGAGACCCAGTACTTC. The encoded protein is CASSPYREAQETQYF.

About this clonotype: One end of the junction does not line up with germline, which may come from a read error. This sequence joins TRBV6-1 and TRBJ1-1; TRBD1 aligns across 7 bases. CDR3 size: 17 residues. Germline-derived CDR1 and CDR2 are MNHNS and SASEGT. The CDR3 DNA follows: TGTGCCAGCCCAAATGGACAGGTCGCCTGGCAACTAAATGAAGTTTTCTTT. This translates into CASPNGQVAWQLNEVFF.

This clonotype was observed a few times. The CDR3 DNA is TGTGCCAGCAGTCTAGGTGGAGGGGACTACAATGAGCAGTTCTTC. This translates into CASSLGGGDYNEQFF. The chain links TRBV11-1 to TRBJ2-1; D possibly corresponds to TRBD2 (6 bases). The germline V gene has CDR1 SGHAT and CDR2 FQDESV (reference sequence). Between the trimmed V and J ends, which lost 6 bases and 3 bases, there was a span of 15 bases. The CDR3 extends over 15 amino acids.

This clonotype was seen only a few times. V gene TRBV10-3 combines with J gene TRBJ1-2; TRBD1 might be the D (6 bases). The germline CDR1 and CDR2 sequences are ENHRY and SYGVKD. The CDR3 totals 16 residues. V dropped 4 bases and J dropped 0 bases, with 15 bases sitting between them. The CDR3 is CAISGGAGASNYGYTF. As DNA, the CDR3 is TGTGCCATCAGTGGGGGGGCAGGGGCGTCTAACTATGGCTACACCTTC.

This clonotype has only a few counts. V gene TRBV19 combines with J gene TRBJ1-1; D remains unclear. V dropped 3 bases and J dropped 1 base, with 6 bases sitting between them. The CDR3 contains 13 residues. Germline CDR1 LNHDA, CDR2 SQIVND (reference sequence). CDR3 loop: CASSIPQNTEAFF. CDR3 nucleotides: TGTGCCAGTAGTATTCCCCAGAACACTGAAGCTTTCTTT.

Relative to its sample, this clonotype is medium-sized (0.01 to 0.1%). The chain combines TRBV30 with TRBJ1-2; the match to TRBD1 covers 7 bases. The CDR3 is 13 amino acids. The germline gives CDR1 GTSNPN, CDR2 SVGIG (reference sequence). V was pared by 4 bases and J by 5 bases, with 7 bases of the junction left unmatched. The CDR3 loop is CAWTKGQQYGYTF. The CDR3, as DNA: TGTGCCTGGACCAAGGGACAGCAGTATGGCTACACCTTC. The whole variable domain, filled in from reference TRBV30 and TRBJ1-2, reads SQTIHQWPATLVQPVGSPLSLECTVEGTSNPNLYWYRQAAGRGLQLLFYSVGIGQISSEVPQNLSASRPQDRQFILSSKKLLLSDSGFYLCAWTKGQQYGYTFGSGTRLTVV.

By sample share, this clonotype is medium-sized. The chain recombines TRBV7-9 with TRBJ2-7; D uncertain. CDR3 length equals 16 residues. Trimming left V 5 bases short and J 2 bases short, with 19 bases between. Germline CDR1 reads SEHNR; CDR2 reads FQNEAQ (reference sequence). The CDR3 DNA reads TGTGCCAGCAGCCTTCCCTCGCGGCCGAGTACCTACGAGCAGTACTTC. Its protein is CASSLPSRPSTYEQYF.

This clonotype has only a few counts. The V gene is TRBV20-1, the J gene TRBJ2-1; the match to TRBD1 covers 7 bases. V trimming: 3 bases; J trimming: 4 bases; junction bases outside the gene matches: 3. Germline lookup yields CDR1 DFQATT and CDR2 SNEGSKA (reference sequence). The length of the CDR3 is 13 residues. CDR3 DNA: TGCAGTGCTAGGCAGGACAGGTACAATGAGCAGTTCTTC. Its protein is CSARQDRYNEQFF.